These 16 T cell receptor beta chains were all obtained from the same sample, sequenced in a study of T cell repertoires in cytomegalovirus infection. Using its own MiXCR run on the reads, TCRdb lists one record per CDR3 protein. The data contain about 310,000 distinct CDR3 sequences, roughly a sixth of them singletons. The sample comprised PBMCs. These receptors were collected from a human donor in good health (CMV status not recorded). Some clones in this sample may be carry-over from other donors' samples.

The chain employs TRBV13 and TRBJ2-2; weak D call: TRBD1 (5 bases). CDR3 length equals 14 residues. Deletions cut 5 bases from V and 1 base from J, with 8 bases between. Germline V lookup: CDR1 PRHDT, CDR2 FYEKMQ (reference sequence). The CDR3, as DNA: TGTGCCAGCAGCATGACAGAGAACACCGGGGAGCTGTTTTTT. This codes for CASSMTENTGELFF.

V usage is TRBV29-1 and J usage is TRBJ2-3; D is unresolved. Germline lookup yields CDR1 SQVTM and CDR2 ANQGSEA. With 2 bases removed from V and 2 bases from J, the gap between germline ends came to 11 bases. The CDR3 is 14 residues long. In nucleotides, the CDR3 is TGCAGCGTTGAAATGGGCAGTTCCACAGATACGCAGTATTTT. As protein: CSVEMGSSTDTQYF.

This clonotype was seen many times. The gene calls are TRBV7-6 and TRBJ2-5, with 8 bases matching TRBD1. The length of the CDR3 is 15 residues. Trimming cost V 5 bases and J 0 bases; bases outside gene matches: 5. Germline-derived CDR1 and CDR2 are SGHVS and FNYEAQ. This chain's CDR3 is CASSAGQADQETQYF. The CDR3 DNA follows: TGTGCCAGCAGCGCGGGACAGGCAGACCAAGAGACCCAGTACTTC.

The sample holds a few counts of this clonotype. V is TRBV3-1 and J is TRBJ1-1, with 8 positions matching TRBD1. Per germline, CDR1 LGHDT and CDR2 YNNKEL (reference sequence). The CDR3 is 16 residues long. V shed 3 bases and J 5 bases; nucleotides not matched to a gene: 11. CDR3 region: CASSHEPRGPRTEAFF. The CDR3 DNA reads as TGTGCCAGCAGCCACGAGCCCAGGGGGCCGAGGACTGAAGCTTTCTTT.

V gene TRBV6-2 or TRBV6-3 combines with J gene TRBJ2-1, with TRBD1 matching 7 bases. CDR1 and CDR2 (germline): MNHEY, SVGEGT. The CDR3 runs to 18 residues. Trimming cost V 0 bases and J 7 bases; bases outside gene matches: 15. The CDR3 DNA reads TGTGCCAGCAGTTACTCGATTAACTCCGGGGACAGATCAAATGAGCAGTTCTTC. Translating it yields CASSYSINSGDRSNEQFF.

J is TRBJ2-7 and V is TRBV4-1; 8 bases align to TRBD1. V shed 0 bases, J shed 5 bases, and the junction held 9 bases outside the gene matches. The CDR3 sequence is 16 residues long. Germline values: CDR1 MGHRA, CDR2 YSYEKL. The CDR3 nucleotides are TGCGCCAGCAGCCAAGAAGAAGGACAGGGTATTCACGAGCAGTACTTC. It translates to CASSQEEGQGIHEQYF.

The chain couples TRBV4-3 to TRBJ2-2; perhaps D is TRBD1 or TRBD2 (7 bases each). Trimming took 1 base from V and 3 from J, leaving 15 bases between them. The CDR3 sequence is 17 residues long. Germline V lookup: CDR1 LGHNA, CDR2 YSLEER. The CDR3 sequence is CASSQGRGGFDTGELFF. The CDR3 DNA reads as TGCGCCAGCAGCCAAGGCAGGGGGGGTTTCGACACCGGGGAGCTGTTTTTT.

A few counts support this clonotype. The chain combines TRBV19 with TRBJ1-5, with 9 bases matching TRBD1. CDR1 LNHDA and CDR2 SQIVND come from the germline V gene (reference sequence). After removal of 8 bases from V and 9 bases from J, the junction contained 14 bases not matched to a gene. CDR3 size: 15 residues. This chain's CDR3 is CASSSGQGSLWPQHF. In DNA form, the CDR3 reads TGTGCCAGTTCGTCGGGACAGGGCTCCTTATGGCCCCAGCATTTT.

The chain uses TRBV7-2 and TRBJ1-1; D unclear. The germline CDR1 and CDR2 sequences are SGHTA and FQGNSA. CDR3 length: 13 residues. Deletions cut 1 base from V and 11 bases from J, with 14 bases between. The CDR3, as DNA: TGTGCCAGCAGCTTAGTAGGGCGTGGCATGGCTTTCTTT. It translates to CASSLVGRGMAFF.

V is TRBV11-2 and J is TRBJ2-3; 16 positions agree with TRBD2. From germline, CDR1 is SGHAT and CDR2 FQNNGV. The CDR3 spans 17 residues. V lost 5 bases to trimming and J lost 4 bases; unmatched junction nucleotides: 6. This CDR3 is CASSTGTSGGAADTQYF. The CDR3 DNA is TGTGCCAGCAGCACCGGGACTAGCGGGGGGGCCGCAGATACGCAGTATTTT.

The rearrangement joins TRBV2 to TRBJ2-5; 8 bases align to TRBD1. Germline V CDR1 and CDR2: SNHLY, FYNNEI. V dropped 6 bases and J dropped 1; count of bases not matched to a gene: 7. The CDR3 spans 15 residues. The CDR3 protein is CASRRQGITQETQYF. The CDR3 nucleotides are TGTGCCAGCAGACGACAGGGGATCACCCAAGAGACCCAGTACTTC.

The rearrangement links TRBV4-1 to TRBJ2-4; D is ambiguous. Trimming shortened V by 0 bases and J by 8 bases, and 8 bases separated the two germline ends. Per germline, CDR1 MGHRA and CDR2 YSYEKL. The length of the CDR3 is 13 residues. This CDR3 is CASSQDRRDIQYF. CDR3 sequence (DNA): TGCGCCAGCAGCCAAGACAGGAGAGACATTCAGTACTTC.

This clonotype has a handful of counts. This sequence joins TRBV5-1 and TRBJ2-3; D may be TRBD1 (6 bases). Germline V CDR1 and CDR2: SGHRS, YFSETQ. The CDR3 is 15 amino acids. The germline V and J ends were trimmed by 2 bases and 5 bases, with 15 bases remaining between them. DNA of the CDR3: TGCGCCAGCAGCTTACAGGGAGAGTTGGGAGATACGCAGTATTTT. This sequence encodes CASSLQGELGDTQYF.

This clonotype has only a few counts. A much larger clone differs by one base, so this may be a read error. The CDR3 DNA reads as TGTGCCAGCAGCTTAGTCGGGGGCGCTGAAGCTTTCTTT. It translates to CASSLVGGAEAFF. The chain links TRBV7-2 to TRBJ1-1, with a tentative D call TRBD1 (6 bases). The V end was cut by 1 base, the J end by 6 bases, with 9 bases between. CDR1 and CDR2 (germline): SGHTA, FQGNSA. This CDR3 comprises 13 residues.

The chain combines TRBV12-3 or TRBV12-4 with TRBJ2-2; 7 bases fit TRBD1. This CDR3 has 14 residues. Unmatched junction bases numbered 7, after V lost 5 bases and J lost 7 bases. The CDR3 DNA sequence: TGTGCCAGCAGTCGGAGACAGGGAGACGGGGAGCTGTTTTTT. Its protein is CASSRRQGDGELFF.

The rearrangement links TRBV28 to TRBJ2-3; maybe TRBD1 (5 bases). CDR1 and CDR2 (germline): MDHEN, SYDVKM. V shed 7 bases and J shed 2 bases, with 16 bases lying between them. This CDR3 is built from 15 residues. Written as DNA, the CDR3 is TGTGCCAGCACCAACTTTAACAGGAACACAGATACGCAGTATTTT. It translates to CASTNFNRNTDTQYF.